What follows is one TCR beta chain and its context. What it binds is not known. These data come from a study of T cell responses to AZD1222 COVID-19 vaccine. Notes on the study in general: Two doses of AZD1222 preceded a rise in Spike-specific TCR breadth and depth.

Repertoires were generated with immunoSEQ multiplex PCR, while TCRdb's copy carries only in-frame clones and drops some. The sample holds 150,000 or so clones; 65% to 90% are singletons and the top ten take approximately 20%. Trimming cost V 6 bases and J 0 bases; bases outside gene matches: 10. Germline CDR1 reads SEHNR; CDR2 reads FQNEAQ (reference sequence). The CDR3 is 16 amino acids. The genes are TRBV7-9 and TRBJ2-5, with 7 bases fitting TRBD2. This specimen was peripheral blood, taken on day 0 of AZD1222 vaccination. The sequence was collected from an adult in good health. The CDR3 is CASSGVRDYYQETQYF. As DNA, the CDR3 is TGTGCCAGCAGTGGAGTGCGGGACTATTACCAAGAGACCCAGTACTTC. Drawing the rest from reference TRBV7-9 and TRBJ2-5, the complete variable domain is DTGVSQNPRHKITKRGQNVTFRCDPISEHNRLYWYRQTLGQGPEFLTYFQNEAQLEKSRLLSDRFSAERPKGSFSTLEIQRTEQGDSAMYLCASSGVRDYYQETQYFGPGTRLLVL.